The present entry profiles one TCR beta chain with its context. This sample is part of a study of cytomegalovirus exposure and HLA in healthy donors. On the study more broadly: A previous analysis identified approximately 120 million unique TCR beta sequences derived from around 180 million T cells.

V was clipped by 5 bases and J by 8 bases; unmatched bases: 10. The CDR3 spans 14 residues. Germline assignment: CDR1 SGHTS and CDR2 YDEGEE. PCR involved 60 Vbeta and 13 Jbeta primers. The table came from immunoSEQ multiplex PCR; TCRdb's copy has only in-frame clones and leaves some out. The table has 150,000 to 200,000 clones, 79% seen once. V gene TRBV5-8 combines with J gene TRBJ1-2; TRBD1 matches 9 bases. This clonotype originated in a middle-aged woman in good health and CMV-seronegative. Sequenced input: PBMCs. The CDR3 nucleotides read TGTGCCAGCAGGGGACAGGGTTCGGCTTGGGGCTACACCTTC. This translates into CASRGQGSAWGYTF.